This T cell receptor beta chain is drawn from a study of control samples from healthy donors and cancer patients. Measured with immunoSEQ multiplex PCR; TCRdb has only the in-frame clones, and not every one. The sample lists roughly 170,000 clones, around 90% seen once, with nearly 5% in the top ten. This CDR3 is built from 12 residues. Trimming took 3 bases from V and 0 from J, leaving 2 bases between them. As regards this clone: Other DNA sequences within the sample encode an identical CDR3.

The sample taken for sequencing was blood. The sequence came from a woman aged 25-40 years in good health. This chain links TRBV12-3 or TRBV12-4 with TRBJ1-2; D call uncertain. CDR3 sequence reads: CASSFTNYGYTF. The CDR3 DNA reads TGTGCCAGCAGTTTTACTAACTATGGCTACACCTTC.